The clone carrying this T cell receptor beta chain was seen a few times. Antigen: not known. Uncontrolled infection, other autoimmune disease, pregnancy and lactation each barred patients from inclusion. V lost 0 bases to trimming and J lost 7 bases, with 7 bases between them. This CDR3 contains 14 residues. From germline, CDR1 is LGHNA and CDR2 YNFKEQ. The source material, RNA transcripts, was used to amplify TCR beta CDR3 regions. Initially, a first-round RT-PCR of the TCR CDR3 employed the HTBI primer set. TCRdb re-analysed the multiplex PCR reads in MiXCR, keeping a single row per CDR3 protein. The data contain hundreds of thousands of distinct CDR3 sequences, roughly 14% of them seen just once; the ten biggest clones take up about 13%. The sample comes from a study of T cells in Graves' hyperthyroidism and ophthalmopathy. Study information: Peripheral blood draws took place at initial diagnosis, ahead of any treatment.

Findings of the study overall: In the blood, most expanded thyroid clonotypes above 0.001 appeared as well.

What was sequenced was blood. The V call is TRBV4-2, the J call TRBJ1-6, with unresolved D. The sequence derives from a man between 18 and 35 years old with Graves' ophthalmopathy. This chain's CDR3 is CASSQDRRNSPLHF. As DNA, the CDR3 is TGTGCCAGCAGCCAAGATCGTAGAAATTCACCCCTCCACTTT.